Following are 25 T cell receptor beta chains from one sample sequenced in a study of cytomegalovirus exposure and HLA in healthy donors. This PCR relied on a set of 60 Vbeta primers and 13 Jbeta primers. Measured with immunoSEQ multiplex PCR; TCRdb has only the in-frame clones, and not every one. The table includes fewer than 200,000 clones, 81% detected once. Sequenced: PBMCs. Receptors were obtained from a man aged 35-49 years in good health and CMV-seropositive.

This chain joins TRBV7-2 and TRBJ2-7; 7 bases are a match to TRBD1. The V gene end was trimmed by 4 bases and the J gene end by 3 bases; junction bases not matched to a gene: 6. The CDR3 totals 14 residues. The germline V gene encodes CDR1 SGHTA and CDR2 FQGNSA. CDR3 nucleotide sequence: TGTGCCAGCAGCTCAAAGACAGGGATCTACGAGCAGTACTTC. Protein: CASSSKTGIYEQYF.

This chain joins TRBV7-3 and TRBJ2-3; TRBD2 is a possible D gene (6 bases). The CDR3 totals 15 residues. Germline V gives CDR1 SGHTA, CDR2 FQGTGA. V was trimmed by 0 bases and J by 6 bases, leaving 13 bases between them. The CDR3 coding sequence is TGTGCCAGCAGCTTAACCCAATCTCTAGCGGATACGCAGTATTTT. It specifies CASSLTQSLADTQYF.

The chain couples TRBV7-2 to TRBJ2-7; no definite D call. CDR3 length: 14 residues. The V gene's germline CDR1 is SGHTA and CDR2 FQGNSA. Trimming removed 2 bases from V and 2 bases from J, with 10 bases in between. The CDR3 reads CASSLTERTYEQYF. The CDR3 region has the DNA TGTGCCAGCAGCTTAACCGAGCGCACCTACGAGCAGTACTTC.

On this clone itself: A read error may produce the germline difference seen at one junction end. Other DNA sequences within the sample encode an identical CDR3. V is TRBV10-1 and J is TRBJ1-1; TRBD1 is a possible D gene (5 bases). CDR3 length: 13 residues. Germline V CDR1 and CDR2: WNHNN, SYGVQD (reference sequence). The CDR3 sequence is CASGRDRNTEAFF. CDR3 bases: TGTGCCAGCGGCCGCGACAGGAACACTGAAGCTTTCTTT.

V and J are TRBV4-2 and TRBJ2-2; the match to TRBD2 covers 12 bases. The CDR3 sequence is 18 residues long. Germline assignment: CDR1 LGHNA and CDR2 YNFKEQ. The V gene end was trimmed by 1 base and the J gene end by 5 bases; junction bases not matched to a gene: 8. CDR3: CASSQVPSGRAGTGELFF. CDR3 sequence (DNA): TGTGCCAGCAGCCAAGTCCCTAGCGGGAGGGCCGGGACCGGGGAGCTGTTTTTT.

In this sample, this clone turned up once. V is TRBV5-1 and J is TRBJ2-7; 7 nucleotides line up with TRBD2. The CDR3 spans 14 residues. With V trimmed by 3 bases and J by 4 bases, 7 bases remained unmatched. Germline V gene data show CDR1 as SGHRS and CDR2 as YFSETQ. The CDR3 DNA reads TGCGCCAGCAGCTCCCCCGGGACTATATACGAGCAGTACTTC. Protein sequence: CASSSPGTIYEQYF. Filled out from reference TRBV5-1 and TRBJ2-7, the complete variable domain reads KAGVTQTPRYLIKTRGQQVTLSCSPISGHRSVSWYQQTPGQGLQFLFEYFSETQRNKGNFPGRFSGRQFSNSRSEMNVSTLELGDSALYLCASSSPGTIYEQYFGPGTRLTVT.

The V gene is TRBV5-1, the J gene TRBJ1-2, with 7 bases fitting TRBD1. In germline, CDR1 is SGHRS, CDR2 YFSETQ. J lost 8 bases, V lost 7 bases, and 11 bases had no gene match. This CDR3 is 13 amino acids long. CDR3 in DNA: TGCGCCAGCGGCTCAACAGGGGCGGGGGGCTACACCTTC. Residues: CASGSTGAGGYTF.

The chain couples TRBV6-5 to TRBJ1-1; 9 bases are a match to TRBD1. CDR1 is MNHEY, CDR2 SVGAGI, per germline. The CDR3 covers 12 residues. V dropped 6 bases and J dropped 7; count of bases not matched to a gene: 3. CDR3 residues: CASSDRGIEAFF. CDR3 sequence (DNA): TGTGCCAGCAGCGACAGGGGGATTGAAGCTTTCTTT.

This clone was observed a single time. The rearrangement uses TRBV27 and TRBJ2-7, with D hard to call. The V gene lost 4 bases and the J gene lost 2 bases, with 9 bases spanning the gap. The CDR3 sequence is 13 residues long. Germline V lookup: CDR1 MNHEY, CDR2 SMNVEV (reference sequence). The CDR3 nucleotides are TGTGCCAGCAGTTCGACAAGTGCCTACGAGCAGTACTTC. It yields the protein CASSSTSAYEQYF.

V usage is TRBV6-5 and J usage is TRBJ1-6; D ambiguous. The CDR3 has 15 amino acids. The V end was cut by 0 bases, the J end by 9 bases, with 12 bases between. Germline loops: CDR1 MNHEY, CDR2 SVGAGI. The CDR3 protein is CASSYSNEAASPLHF. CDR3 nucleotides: TGTGCCAGCAGTTACTCGAATGAGGCGGCTTCACCCCTCCACTTT.

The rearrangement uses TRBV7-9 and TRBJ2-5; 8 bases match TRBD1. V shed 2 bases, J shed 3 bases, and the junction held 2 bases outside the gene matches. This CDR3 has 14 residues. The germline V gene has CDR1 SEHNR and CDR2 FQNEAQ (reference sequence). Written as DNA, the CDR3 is TGTGCCAGCAGCTTAATGGACAGGGAAGAGACCCAGTACTTC. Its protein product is CASSLMDREETQYF.

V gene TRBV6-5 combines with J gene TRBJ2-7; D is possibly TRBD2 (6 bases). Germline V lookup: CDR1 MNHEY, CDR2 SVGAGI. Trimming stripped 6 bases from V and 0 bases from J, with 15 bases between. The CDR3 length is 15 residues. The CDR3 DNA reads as TGTGCCAGCAGCCATAGTCGGGGGAGCTCCTACGAGCAGTACTTC. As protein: CASSHSRGSSYEQYF.

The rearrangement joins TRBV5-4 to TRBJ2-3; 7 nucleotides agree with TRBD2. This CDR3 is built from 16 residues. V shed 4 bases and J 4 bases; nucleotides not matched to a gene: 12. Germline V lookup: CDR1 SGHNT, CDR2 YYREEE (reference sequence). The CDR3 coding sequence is TGTGCCAGCAGCCGCCGGGCTAGCGGAGGATCAGATACGCAGTATTTT. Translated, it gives CASSRRASGGSDTQYF.

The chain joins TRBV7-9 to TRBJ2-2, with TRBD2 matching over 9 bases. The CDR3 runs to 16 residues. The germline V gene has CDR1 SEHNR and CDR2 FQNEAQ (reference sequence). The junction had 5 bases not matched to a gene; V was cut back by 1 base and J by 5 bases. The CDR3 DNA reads TGTGCCAGCAGCTTAGGGGTAGCGGGAGAAACCGGGGAGCTGTTTTTT. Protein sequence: CASSLGVAGETGELFF.

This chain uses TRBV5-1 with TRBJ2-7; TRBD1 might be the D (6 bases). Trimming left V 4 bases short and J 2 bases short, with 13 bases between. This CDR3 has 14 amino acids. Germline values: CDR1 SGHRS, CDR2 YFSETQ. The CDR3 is CASSTQTGPYEQYF. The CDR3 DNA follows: TGCGCCAGCAGCACGCAGACAGGACCCTACGAGCAGTACTTC.

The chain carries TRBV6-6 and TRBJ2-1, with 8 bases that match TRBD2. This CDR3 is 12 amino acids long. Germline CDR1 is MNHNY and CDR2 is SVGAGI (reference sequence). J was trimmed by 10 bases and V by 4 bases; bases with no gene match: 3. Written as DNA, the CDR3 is TGTGCCAGCAGTTCCATAGCGGGAGAGCAGTTCTTC. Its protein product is CASSSIAGEQFF.

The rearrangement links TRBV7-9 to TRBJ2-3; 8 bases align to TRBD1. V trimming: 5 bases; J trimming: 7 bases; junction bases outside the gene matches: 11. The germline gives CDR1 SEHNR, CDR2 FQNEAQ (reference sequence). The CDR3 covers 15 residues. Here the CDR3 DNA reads TGTGCCAGCAGCCGAAAGGGACAGGAAGATAATACGCAGTATTTT. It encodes CASSRKGQEDNTQYF.

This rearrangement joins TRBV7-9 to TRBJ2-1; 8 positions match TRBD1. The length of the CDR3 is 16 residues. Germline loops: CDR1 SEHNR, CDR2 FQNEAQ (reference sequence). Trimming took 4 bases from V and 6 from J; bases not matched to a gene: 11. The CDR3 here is CASSSAGTGAPNEQFF. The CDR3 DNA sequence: TGTGCCAGCAGCTCGGCCGGGACAGGCGCACCCAATGAGCAGTTCTTC.

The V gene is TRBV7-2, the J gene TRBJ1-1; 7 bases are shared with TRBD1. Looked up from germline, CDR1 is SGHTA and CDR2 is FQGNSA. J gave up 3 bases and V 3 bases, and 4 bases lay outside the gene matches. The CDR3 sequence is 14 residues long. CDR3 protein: CASSFQGGDTEAFF. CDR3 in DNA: TGTGCCAGCAGCTTCCAGGGGGGAGACACTGAAGCTTTCTTT.

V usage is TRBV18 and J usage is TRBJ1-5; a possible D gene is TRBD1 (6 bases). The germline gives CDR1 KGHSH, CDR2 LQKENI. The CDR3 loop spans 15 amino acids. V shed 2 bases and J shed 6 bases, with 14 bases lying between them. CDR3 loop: CASSPNRESSQPQHF. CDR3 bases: TGTGCCAGCTCACCAAACAGGGAGTCAAGTCAGCCCCAGCATTTT.

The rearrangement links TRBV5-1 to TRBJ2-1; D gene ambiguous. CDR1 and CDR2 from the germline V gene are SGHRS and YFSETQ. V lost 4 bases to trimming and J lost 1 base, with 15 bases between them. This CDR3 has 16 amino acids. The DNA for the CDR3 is TGCGCCAGCAGCCCAAGTGTAGCATCTTCCTACAATGAGCAGTTCTTC. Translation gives CASSPSVASSYNEQFF.

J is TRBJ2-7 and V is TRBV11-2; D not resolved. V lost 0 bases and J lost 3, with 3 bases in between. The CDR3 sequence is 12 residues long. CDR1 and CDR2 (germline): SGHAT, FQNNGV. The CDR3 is CASSLDSYEQYF. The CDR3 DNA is TGTGCCAGCAGCTTAGATAGCTACGAGCAGTACTTC.

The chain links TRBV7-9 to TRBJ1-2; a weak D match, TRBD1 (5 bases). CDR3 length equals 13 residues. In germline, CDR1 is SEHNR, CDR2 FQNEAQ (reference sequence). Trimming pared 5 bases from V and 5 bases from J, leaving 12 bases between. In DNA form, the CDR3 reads TGTGCCAGCAGCCGCGGGGGGATGTATGGCTACACCTTC. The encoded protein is CASSRGGMYGYTF. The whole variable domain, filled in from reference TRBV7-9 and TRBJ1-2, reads DTGVSQNPRHKITKRGQNVTFRCDPISEHNRLYWYRQTLGQGPEFLTYFQNEAQLEKSRLLSDRFSAERPKGSFSTLEIQRTEQGDSAMYLCASSRGGMYGYTFGSGTRLTVV.

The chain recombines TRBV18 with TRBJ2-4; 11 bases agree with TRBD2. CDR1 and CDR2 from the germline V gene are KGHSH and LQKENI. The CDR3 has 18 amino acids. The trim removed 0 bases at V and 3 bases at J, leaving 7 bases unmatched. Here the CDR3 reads CASSPPNRLAGIKNIQYF. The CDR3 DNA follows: TGTGCCAGCTCACCACCTAACAGACTAGCGGGGATCAAAAACATTCAGTACTTC.

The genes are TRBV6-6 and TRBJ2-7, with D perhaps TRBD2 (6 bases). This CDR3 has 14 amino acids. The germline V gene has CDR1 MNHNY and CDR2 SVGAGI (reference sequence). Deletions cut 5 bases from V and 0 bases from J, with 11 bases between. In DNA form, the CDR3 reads TGTGCCAGCAGTAACCCCGGGGGCTCCTACGAGCAGTACTTC. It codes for CASSNPGGSYEQYF.